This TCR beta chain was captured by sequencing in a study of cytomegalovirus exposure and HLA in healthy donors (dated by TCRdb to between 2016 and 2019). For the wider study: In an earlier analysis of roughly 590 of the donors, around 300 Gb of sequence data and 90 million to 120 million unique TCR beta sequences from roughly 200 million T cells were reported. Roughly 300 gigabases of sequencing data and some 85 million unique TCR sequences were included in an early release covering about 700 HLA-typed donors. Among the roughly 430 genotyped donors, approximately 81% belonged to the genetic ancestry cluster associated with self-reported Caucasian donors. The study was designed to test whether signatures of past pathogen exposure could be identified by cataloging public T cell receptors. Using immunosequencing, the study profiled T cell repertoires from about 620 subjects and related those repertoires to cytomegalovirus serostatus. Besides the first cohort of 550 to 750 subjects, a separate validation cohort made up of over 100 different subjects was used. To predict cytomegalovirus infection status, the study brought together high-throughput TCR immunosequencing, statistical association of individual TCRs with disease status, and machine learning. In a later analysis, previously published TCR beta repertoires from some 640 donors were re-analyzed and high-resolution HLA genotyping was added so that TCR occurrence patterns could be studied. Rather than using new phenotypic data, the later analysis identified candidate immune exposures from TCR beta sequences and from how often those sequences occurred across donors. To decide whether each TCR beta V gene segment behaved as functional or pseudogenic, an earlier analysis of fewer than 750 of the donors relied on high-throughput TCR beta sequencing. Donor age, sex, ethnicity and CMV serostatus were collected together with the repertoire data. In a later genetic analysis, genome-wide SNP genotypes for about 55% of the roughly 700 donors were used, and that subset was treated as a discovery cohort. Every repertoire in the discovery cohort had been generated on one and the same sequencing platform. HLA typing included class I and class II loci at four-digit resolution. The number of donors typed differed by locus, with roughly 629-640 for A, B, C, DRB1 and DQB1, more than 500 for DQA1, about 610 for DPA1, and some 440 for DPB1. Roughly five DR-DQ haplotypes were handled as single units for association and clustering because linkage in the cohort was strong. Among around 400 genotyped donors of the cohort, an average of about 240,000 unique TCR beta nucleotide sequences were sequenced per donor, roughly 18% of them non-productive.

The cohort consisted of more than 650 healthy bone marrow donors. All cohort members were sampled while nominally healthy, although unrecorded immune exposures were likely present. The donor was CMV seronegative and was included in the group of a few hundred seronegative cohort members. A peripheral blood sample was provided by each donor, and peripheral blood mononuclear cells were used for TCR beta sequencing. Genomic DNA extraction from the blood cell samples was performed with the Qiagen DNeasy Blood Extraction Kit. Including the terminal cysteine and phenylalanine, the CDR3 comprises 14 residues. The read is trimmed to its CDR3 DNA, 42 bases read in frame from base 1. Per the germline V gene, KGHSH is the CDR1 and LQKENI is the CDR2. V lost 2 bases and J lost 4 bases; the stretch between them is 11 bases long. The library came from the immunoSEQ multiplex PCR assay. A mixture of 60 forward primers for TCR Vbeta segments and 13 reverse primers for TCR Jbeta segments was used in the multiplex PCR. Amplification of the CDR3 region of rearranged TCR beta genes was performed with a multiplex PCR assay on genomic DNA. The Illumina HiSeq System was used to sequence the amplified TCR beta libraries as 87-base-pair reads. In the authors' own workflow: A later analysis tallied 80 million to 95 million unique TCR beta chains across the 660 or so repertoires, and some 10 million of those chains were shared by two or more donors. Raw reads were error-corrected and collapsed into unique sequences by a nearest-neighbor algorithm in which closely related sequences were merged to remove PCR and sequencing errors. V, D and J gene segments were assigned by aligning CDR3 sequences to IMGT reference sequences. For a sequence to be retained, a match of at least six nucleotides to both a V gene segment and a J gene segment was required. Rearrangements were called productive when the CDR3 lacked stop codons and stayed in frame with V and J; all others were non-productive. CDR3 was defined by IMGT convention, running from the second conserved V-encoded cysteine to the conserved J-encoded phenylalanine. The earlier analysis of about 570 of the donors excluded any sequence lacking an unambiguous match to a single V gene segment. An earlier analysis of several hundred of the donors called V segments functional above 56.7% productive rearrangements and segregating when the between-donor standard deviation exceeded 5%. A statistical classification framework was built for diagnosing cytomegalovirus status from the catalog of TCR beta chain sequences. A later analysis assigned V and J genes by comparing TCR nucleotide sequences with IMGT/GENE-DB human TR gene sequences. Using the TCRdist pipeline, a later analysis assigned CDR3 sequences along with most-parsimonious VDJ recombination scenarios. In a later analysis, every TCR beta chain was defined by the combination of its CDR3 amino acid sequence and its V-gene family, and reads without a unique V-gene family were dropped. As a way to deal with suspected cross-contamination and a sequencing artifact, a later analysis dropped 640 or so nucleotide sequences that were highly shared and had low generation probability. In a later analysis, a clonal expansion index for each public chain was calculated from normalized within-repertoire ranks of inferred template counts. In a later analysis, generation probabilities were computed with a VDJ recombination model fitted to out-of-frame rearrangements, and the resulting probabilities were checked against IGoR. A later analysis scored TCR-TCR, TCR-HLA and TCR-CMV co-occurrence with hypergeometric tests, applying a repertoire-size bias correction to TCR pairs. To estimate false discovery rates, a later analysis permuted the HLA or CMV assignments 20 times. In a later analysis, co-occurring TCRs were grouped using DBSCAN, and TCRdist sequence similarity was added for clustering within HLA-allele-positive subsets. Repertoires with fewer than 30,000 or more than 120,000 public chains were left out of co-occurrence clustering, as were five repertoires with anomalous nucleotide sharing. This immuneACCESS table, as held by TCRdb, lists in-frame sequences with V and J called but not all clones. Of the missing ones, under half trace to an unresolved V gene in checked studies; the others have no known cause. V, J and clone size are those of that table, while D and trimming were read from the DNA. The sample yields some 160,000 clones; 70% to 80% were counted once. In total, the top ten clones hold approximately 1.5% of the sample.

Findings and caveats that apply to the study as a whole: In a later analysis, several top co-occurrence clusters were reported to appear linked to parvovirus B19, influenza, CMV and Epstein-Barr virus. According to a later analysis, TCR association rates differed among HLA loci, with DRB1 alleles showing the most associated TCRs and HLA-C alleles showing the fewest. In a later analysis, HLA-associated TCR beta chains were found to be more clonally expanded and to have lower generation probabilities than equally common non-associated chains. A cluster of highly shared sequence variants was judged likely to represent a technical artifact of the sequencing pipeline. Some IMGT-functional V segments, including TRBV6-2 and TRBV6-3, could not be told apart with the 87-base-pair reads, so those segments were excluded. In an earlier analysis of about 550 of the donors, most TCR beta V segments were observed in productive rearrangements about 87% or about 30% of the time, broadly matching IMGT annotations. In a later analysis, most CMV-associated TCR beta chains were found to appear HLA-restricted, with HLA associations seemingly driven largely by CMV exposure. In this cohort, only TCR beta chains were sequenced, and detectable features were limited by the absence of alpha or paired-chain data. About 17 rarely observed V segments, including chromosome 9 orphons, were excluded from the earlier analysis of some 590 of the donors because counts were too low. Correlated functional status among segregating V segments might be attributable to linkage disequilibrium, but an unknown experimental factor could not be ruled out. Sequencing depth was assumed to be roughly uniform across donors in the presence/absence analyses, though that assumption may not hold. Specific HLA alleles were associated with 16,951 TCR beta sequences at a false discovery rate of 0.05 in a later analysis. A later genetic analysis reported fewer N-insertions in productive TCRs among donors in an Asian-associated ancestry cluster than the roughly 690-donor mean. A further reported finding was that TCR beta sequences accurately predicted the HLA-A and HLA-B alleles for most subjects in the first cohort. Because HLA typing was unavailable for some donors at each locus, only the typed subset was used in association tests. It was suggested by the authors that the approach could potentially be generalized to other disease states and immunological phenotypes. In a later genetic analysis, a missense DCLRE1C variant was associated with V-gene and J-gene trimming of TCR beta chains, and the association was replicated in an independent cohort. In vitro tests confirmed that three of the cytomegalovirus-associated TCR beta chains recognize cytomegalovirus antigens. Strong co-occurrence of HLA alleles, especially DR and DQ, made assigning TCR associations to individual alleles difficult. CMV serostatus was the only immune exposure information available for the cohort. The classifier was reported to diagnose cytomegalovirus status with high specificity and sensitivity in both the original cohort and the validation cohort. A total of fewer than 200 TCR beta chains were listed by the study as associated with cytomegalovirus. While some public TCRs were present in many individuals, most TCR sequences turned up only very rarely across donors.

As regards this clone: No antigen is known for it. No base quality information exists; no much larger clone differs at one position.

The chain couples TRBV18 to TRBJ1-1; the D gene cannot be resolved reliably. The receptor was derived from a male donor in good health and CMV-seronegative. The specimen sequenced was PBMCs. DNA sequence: TGTGCCAGCTCACCATTGGGAGTTCGCACTGAAGCTTTCTTT. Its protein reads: CASSPLGVRTEAFF.